This T cell receptor (beta chain) was profiled in a study of monozygotic twins with inflammatory bowel disease. The germline V gene has CDR1 SQVTM and CDR2 ANQGSEA. The CDR3 is made up of 16 amino acids. Details on this clonotype: What it binds is not known.

Notes on the study in general: Reduced clonotype sharing with other individuals was observed in IBD patients relative to healthy twins, especially with disease activity.

Reanalyzing the 5' RACE reads, TCRdb keeps one entry per CDR3 protein, without DNA. This sample contains approximately 150,000 distinct CDR3 sequences. This clonotype was sampled from a human donor with ulcerative colitis or Crohn's disease, or a healthy co-twin of an affected twin (not recorded which). The chain links TRBV29-1 to TRBJ1-1; TCRdb's D call of TRBD1 is untestable without DNA. Sequencing input: blood. The CDR3 reads CRSEMFVGGLGTEAFF.